The 14 T cell receptor beta chains reported below all come from one sample, sequenced in a study of early T cells in non-severe SARS-CoV-2 infection. TCRdb ran MiXCR on the 5' RACE reads and lists one entry per CDR3 protein. The table lists 70,000 to 90,000 distinct CDR3 sequences, 12% of them singletons, with about 3.4% in the top ten. Sequenced input: whole blood. The receptors shown here come from an adult who was a healthcare worker with PCR-confirmed SARS-CoV-2 infection or an uninfected control (not recorded which).

This clonotype appeared many times. The chain combines TRBV27 with TRBJ2-7, with TRBD1 matching 9 bases. The CDR3 has 13 residues. V was pared by 4 bases and J by 2 bases, with 0 bases of the junction left unmatched. Germline V gives CDR1 MNHEY, CDR2 SMNVEV (reference sequence). CDR3 nucleotide sequence: TGTGCCAGCAGTTGGGACAGGGCCTACGAGCAGTACTTC. This gives the protein CASSWDRAYEQYF.

This clonotype was seen a few times. The V call is TRBV19, the J call TRBJ2-7, with 8 bases that match TRBD1. The germline CDR1 and CDR2 sequences are LNHDA and SQIVND (reference sequence). CDR3 size: 15 residues. Germline trimming cut 4 bases from V and 5 bases from J; bases unmatched to any gene: 10. The chain's CDR3 is CASSRGAGQENEQYF. The CDR3 nucleotides are TGTGCCAGTAGTAGGGGCGCGGGACAGGAAAACGAGCAGTACTTC.

The V gene is TRBV29-1, the J gene TRBJ2-7; 11 bases map to TRBD2. V gave up 3 bases and J gave up 6 bases; unmatched junction bases: 4. Looked up from germline, CDR1 is SQVTM and CDR2 is ANQGSEA. This CDR3 comprises 13 residues. Here the CDR3 reads CSVDTSGSIEQYF. The CDR3 DNA reads as TGCAGCGTTGACACTAGCGGGAGTATCGAGCAGTACTTC.

This clonotype was seen a few times. Relative to the germline gene, one junction end is altered; a read error may explain this. The chain uses TRBV11-2 and TRBJ2-1; 7 bases are shared with TRBD2. Germline V gene data show CDR1 as SGHAT and CDR2 as FQNNGV. The CDR3 runs to 17 residues. CDR3 region: CASSLEGTMAPYNEQFF. CDR3 sequence (DNA): TGTGCCAGCAGCCTAGAGGGGACTATGGCCCCCTACAATGAGCAGTTCTTC.

This clonotype has at least ten counts. V and J are TRBV2 and TRBJ1-5; D is ambiguous. Germline lookup yields CDR1 SNHLY and CDR2 FYNNEI. This CDR3 spans 13 amino acids. With 8 bases removed from V and 1 base from J, the gap between germline ends came to 9 bases. The CDR3: CASVERSNQPQHF. The DNA for the CDR3 is TGTGCCAGCGTGGAACGCAGCAATCAGCCCCAGCATTTT.

The chain couples TRBV12-3 or TRBV12-4 to TRBJ2-1; D call uncertain. V was pared by 5 bases and J by 7 bases, with 9 bases between. The CDR3 runs to 12 residues. The CDR3 DNA is TGTGCCAGCAGTCCCACGGCTAATGAGCAGTTCTTC. It encodes CASSPTANEQFF.

This clonotype appeared a few times. V gene TRBV2 combines with J gene TRBJ1-5, with D possibly matching TRBD1 (6 bases). The CDR3 loop spans 14 amino acids. V lost 7 bases and J 6 bases, leaving 16 bases between the germline ends. CDR1 is SNHLY, CDR2 FYNNEI, per germline. The CDR3 is CASTYSGEVQPQHF. The CDR3, as DNA: TGTGCCAGCACTTACTCAGGGGAAGTTCAGCCCCAGCATTTT.

The chain combines TRBV20-1 with TRBJ2-3; possibly TRBD1 for D (5 bases). Trimming cost V 3 bases and J 0 bases, with 10 bases left between them. CDR1 DFQATT and CDR2 SNEGSKA come from the germline V gene (reference sequence). The CDR3 is 14 amino acids. Here the CDR3 reads CSARDTQSTDTQYF. CDR3 nucleotide sequence: TGCAGTGCTAGGGACACCCAAAGCACAGATACGCAGTATTTT.

This clonotype was counted many times. The rearrangement uses TRBV10-3 and TRBJ2-3; maybe TRBD1 (6 bases). This CDR3 spans 12 amino acids. Trimming pared 6 bases from V and 8 bases from J, leaving 12 bases between. Germline CDR1 is ENHRY and CDR2 is SYGVKD. The CDR3 DNA sequence: TGTGCCATCAGCCCGACAGGCGGTACGCAGTATTTT. Amino acids: CAISPTGGTQYF.

In its sample, this clonotype is medium-sized. The rearrangement joins TRBV2 to TRBJ2-1, with 11 positions matching TRBD2. The junction had 6 bases not matched to a gene; V was cut back by 6 bases and J by 5 bases. Germline CDR1 and CDR2: SNHLY and FYNNEI. The CDR3 consists of 15 residues. The CDR3 DNA follows: TGTGCCAGCAGCCCCACTAGCGGGAGTAACAATGAGCAGTTCTTC. This translates into CASSPTSGSNNEQFF.

This clonotype was observed many times. This sequence joins TRBV28 and TRBJ2-4; D might be TRBD2 (5 bases). The CDR3 has 17 residues. Germline V gene lookup returns CDR1 MDHEN and CDR2 SYDVKM. Trimming pared 5 bases from V and 1 base from J, leaving 18 bases between. CDR3 nucleotide sequence: TGTGCCAGCAGTCGGACCCGGGCGGACTCGGCCAAAAACATTCAGTACTTC. The encoded protein is CASSRTRADSAKNIQYF. Looking up the rest from reference TRBV28 and TRBJ2-4 gives the full variable domain: DVKVTQSSRYLVKRTGEKVFLECVQDMDHENMFWYRQDPGLGLRLIYFSYDVKMKEKGDIPEGYSVSREKKERFSLILESASTNQTSMYLCASSRTRADSAKNIQYFGAGTRLSVL.

The chain combines TRBV6-2 or TRBV6-3 with TRBJ2-1; D is perhaps TRBD2 (6 bases). Trimming removed 4 bases from V and 15 bases from J, with 16 bases in between. Germline CDR1 MNHEY, CDR2 SVGEGT. The CDR3 is made up of 12 amino acids. This chain's CDR3 is CASSSRGLAWFF. Here the CDR3 DNA reads TGTGCCAGCAGTTCCCGGGGCCTAGCGTGGTTCTTC.

This clonotype was found a few times. The V gene is TRBV28, the J gene TRBJ1-2; D remains unclear. The CDR3 extends over 11 amino acids. The V end was cut by 6 bases, the J end by 8 bases, with 10 bases between. The V gene's germline CDR1 is MDHEN and CDR2 SYDVKM. The CDR3 is CASREKWGYTF. The CDR3 DNA sequence: TGTGCCAGCAGGGAAAAGTGGGGCTACACCTTC.

This clonotype came up a few times. The V call is TRBV18, the J call TRBJ2-1; 10 bases are shared with TRBD2. In germline, CDR1 is KGHSH, CDR2 LQKENI. The CDR3 is 15 residues long. V lost 2 bases to trimming and J lost 7 bases; unmatched junction nucleotides: 5. This chain's CDR3 is CASSPKAGGRNEQFF. The DNA of the CDR3 is TGTGCCAGCTCACCAAAAGCGGGAGGGCGGAATGAGCAGTTCTTC.